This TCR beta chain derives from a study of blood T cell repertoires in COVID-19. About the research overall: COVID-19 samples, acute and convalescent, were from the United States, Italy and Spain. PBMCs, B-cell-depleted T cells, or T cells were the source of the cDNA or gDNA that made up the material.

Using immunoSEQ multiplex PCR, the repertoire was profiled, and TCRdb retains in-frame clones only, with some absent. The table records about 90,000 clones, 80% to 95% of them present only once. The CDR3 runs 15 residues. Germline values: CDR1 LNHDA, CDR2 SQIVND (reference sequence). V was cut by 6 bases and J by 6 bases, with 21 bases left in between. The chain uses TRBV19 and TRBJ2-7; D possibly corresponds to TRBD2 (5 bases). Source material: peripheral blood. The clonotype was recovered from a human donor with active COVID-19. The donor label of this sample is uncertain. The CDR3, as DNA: TGTGCCAGTAGCCTCGCCGGCGGGTCTCTGGGCGAGCAGTACTTC. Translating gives CASSLAGGSLGEQYF.